Listed below are T cell receptor beta chains from one sample, sequenced in a study of blood T cell repertoires in COVID-19. Assay: immunoSEQ multiplex PCR; the TCRdb copy retains only in-frame clones and omits some. The data show some 43,000 clones, around 79% seen once. Sequenced: peripheral blood. All receptors derive from a woman in her sixties with acute or convalescent COVID-19. Both conserved end residues are trimmed from each CDR3. The order of the fields is J gene, V gene, CDR3 protein.

j_gene: TRBJ2-7
v_gene: TRBV7-9
CDR3aa: ASSSEGAYEQY

j_gene: TRBJ1-6
v_gene: TRBV28
CDR3aa: AYRDNNSPLH

j_gene: TRBJ1-5
v_gene: TRBV6-5
CDR3aa: ASSPGGQGYQPQH

j_gene: TRBJ1-4
v_gene: TRBV23-1
CDR3aa: ASRPKGNEKLF

j_gene: TRBJ2-7
v_gene: TRBV3-1/TRBV3-2
CDR3aa: ASSPAGDLFYEQY

j_gene: TRBJ2-7
v_gene: TRBV6-5
CDR3aa: ASRIPGQGAYEQY

j_gene: TRBJ1-5
v_gene: TRBV6-1
CDR3aa: ASSEGGGDNQPQH

j_gene: TRBJ2-1
v_gene: TRBV5-1
CDR3aa: ASYPLGSSYNEQF

j_gene: TRBJ2-5
v_gene: TRBV24-1
CDR3aa: ATSDWAGRMETQY

j_gene: TRBJ2-3
v_gene: TRBV5-4
CDR3aa: ASRSSGGQDTQY

j_gene: TRBJ1-6
v_gene: TRBV11-2
CDR3aa: ASSEDRGWSPLH

j_gene: TRBJ2-7
v_gene: TRBV29-1
CDR3aa: SVGAGADEQY

j_gene: TRBJ2-1
v_gene: TRBV27
CDR3aa: ASSQDRASYNEQF

j_gene: TRBJ1-1
v_gene: TRBV27
CDR3aa: ASSPGTRPKGVNTEAF

j_gene: TRBJ1-6
v_gene: TRBV23-1
CDR3aa: ASSLPGQGPYNSPLH

j_gene: TRBJ2-3
v_gene: TRBV10-1
CDR3aa: ASSDGFADTQY

j_gene: TRBJ2-4
v_gene: TRBV2
CDR3aa: ATEDTQLAKNIQY

j_gene: TRBJ1-2
v_gene: TRBV29-1
CDR3aa: SVDKRTAPLANYGYT

j_gene: TRBJ1-2
v_gene: TRBV23-1
CDR3aa: ASSPRTEGGYT

j_gene: TRBJ2-7
v_gene: TRBV6-1
CDR3aa: ASSEAPAYEQY

j_gene: TRBJ2-3
v_gene: TRBV7-9
CDR3aa: ASSPQPGQGKGTDTQY

j_gene: TRBJ2-7
v_gene: TRBV7-9
CDR3aa: ASSLAMTQKASYEQY

j_gene: TRBJ1-2
v_gene: TRBV6-5
CDR3aa: ASNTQGGYGYT

j_gene: TRBJ2-7
v_gene: TRBV5-5
CDR3aa: ASSLGGFGQY

j_gene: TRBJ1-2
v_gene: TRBV9
CDR3aa: ASSGPSLYGYT

j_gene: TRBJ1-2
v_gene: TRBV4-3
CDR3aa: ASSQELQGGYGYT

j_gene: TRBJ1-1
v_gene: TRBV23-1
CDR3aa: ASSQVSAGAF

j_gene: TRBJ1-1
v_gene: TRBV7-2
CDR3aa: ASSALRIEAF

j_gene: TRBJ1-1
v_gene: TRBV7-9
CDR3aa: ASSSPYRSTEAF

j_gene: TRBJ2-1
v_gene: TRBV7-2
CDR3aa: ASSSLRRQRANNEQF

j_gene: TRBJ2-2
v_gene: TRBV18
CDR3aa: ASSPGQGMAGELF

j_gene: TRBJ2-1
v_gene: TRBV12-5
CDR3aa: ASGLAGAHFYNEQF

j_gene: TRBJ1-4
v_gene: TRBV5-1
CDR3aa: ASGTGANEKLF

j_gene: TRBJ2-7
v_gene: TRBV10-1
CDR3aa: ASSREVGQGRYEQY

j_gene: TRBJ1-1
v_gene: TRBV7-3
CDR3aa: ASSLDRQGATF

j_gene: TRBJ1-2
v_gene: TRBV18
CDR3aa: ASSPSSPGAWGYT

j_gene: TRBJ1-1
v_gene: TRBV9
CDR3aa: ASSVDRGTEAF

j_gene: TRBJ1-4
v_gene: TRBV19
CDR3aa: ASSRTGDIEKLF

j_gene: TRBJ1-2
v_gene: TRBV7-2
CDR3aa: ASSQRGQGDGYT

j_gene: TRBJ2-2
v_gene: TRBV9
CDR3aa: ASSLEGRGSGELF

j_gene: TRBJ2-5
v_gene: TRBV7-2
CDR3aa: ASSWTSGEETQY

j_gene: TRBJ1-1
v_gene: TRBV5-6
CDR3aa: ASSPRGDRGF

j_gene: TRBJ1-6
v_gene: TRBV5-1
CDR3aa: ASRRQGTYNSPLH

j_gene: TRBJ2-2
v_gene: TRBV30
CDR3aa: AWRAGLAGELF

j_gene: TRBJ1-2
v_gene: TRBV2
CDR3aa: ASSPGTGNYGYT